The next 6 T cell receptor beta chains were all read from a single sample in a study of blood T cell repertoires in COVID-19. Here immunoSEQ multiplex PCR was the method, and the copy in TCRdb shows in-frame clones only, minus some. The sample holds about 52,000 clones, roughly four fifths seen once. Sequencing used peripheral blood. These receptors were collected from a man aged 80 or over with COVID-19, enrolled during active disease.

The CDR3 region is CASAETSGLDTQYF. The DNA of the CDR3 is TGCGCCAGCGCCGAGACTAGCGGATTAGATACGCAGTATTTT. The rearrangement uses TRBV5-1 and TRBJ2-3, with 9 bases fitting TRBD2. The germline V gene encodes CDR1 SGHRS and CDR2 YFSETQ. The CDR3 is 14 amino acids. J was trimmed by 5 bases and V by 7 bases; bases with no gene match: 8.

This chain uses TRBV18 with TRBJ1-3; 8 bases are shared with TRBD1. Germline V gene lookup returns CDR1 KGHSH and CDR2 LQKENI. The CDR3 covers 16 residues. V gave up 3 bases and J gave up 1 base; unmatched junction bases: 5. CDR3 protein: CASSPRTGWSGNTIYF. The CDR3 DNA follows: TGTGCCAGCTCACCCCGGACAGGGTGGTCTGGAAACACCATATATTTT. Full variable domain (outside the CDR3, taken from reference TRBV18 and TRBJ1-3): NAGVMQNPRHLVRRRGQEARLRCSPMKGHSHVYWYRQLPEEGLKFMVYLQKENIIDESGMPKERFSAEFPKEGPSILRIQQVVRGDSAAYFCASSPRTGWSGNTIYFGEGSWLTVV.

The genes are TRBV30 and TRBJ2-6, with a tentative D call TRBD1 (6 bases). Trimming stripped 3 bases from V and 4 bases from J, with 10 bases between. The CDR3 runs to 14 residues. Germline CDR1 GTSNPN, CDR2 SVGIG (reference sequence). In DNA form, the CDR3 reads TGTGCCTGGAGGGGGACATCCGGGGCCAACGTCCTGACTTTC. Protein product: CAWRGTSGANVLTF.

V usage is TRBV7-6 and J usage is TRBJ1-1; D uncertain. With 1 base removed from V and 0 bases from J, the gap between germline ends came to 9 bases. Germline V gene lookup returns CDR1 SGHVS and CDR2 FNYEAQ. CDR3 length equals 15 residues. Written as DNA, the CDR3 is TGTGCCAGCAGCTTAGATCCCCCTATGAACACTGAAGCTTTCTTT. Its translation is CASSLDPPMNTEAFF.

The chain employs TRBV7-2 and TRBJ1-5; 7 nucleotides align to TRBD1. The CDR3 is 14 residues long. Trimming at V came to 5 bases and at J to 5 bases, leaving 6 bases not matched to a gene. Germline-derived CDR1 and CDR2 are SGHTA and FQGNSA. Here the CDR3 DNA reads TGTGCCAGCAGCGCCACAGGGGCCCATCAGCCCCAGCATTTT. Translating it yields CASSATGAHQPQHF. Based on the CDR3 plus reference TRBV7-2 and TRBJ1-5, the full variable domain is GAGVSQSPSNKVTEKGKDVELRCDPISGHTALYWYRQSLGQGLEFLIYFQGNSAPDKSGLPSDRFSAERTGGSVSTLTIQRTQQEDSAVYLCASSATGAHQPQHFGDGTRLSIL.

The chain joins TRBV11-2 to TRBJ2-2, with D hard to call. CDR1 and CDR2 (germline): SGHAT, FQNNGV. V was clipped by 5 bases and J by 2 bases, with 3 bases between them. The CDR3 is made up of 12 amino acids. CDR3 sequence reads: CASSPNTGELFF. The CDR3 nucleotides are TGTGCCAGCAGCCCTAACACCGGGGAGCTGTTTTTT.